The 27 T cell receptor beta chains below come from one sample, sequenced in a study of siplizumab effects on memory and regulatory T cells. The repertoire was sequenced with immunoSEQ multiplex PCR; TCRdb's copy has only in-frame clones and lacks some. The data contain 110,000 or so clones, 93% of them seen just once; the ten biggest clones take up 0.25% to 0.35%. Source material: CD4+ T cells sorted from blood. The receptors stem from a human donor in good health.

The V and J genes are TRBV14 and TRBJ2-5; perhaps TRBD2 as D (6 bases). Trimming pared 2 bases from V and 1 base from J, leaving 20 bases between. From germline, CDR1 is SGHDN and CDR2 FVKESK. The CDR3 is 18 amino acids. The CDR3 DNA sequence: TGTGCCAGCAGCCAATCAAGACGGGGGATAAGCCTCCAAGAGACCCAGTACTTC. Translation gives CASSQSRRGISLQETQYF.

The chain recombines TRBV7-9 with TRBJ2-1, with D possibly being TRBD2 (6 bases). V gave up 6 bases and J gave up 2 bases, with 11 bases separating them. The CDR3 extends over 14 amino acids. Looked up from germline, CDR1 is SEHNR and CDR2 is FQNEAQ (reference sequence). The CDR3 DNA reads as TGTGCCAGCAGATCTAGCGCCACCTACAATGAGCAGTTCTTC. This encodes CASRSSATYNEQFF.

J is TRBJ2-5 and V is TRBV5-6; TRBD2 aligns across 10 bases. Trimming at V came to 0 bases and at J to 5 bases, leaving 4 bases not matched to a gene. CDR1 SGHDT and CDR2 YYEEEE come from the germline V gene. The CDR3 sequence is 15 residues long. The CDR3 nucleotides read TGTGCCAGCAGCTTGGTCCTAGCGGGGGTTGAGACCCAGTACTTC. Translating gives CASSLVLAGVETQYF.

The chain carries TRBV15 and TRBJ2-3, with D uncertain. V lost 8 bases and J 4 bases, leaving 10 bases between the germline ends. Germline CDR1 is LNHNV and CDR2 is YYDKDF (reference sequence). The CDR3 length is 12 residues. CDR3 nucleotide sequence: TGTGCCACCGGTGGCCTGTCAGATACGCAGTATTTT. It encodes CATGGLSDTQYF.

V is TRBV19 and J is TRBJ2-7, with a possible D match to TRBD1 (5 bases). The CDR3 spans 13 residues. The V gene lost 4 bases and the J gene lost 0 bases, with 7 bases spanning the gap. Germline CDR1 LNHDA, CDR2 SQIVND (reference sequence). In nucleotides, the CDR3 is TGTGCCAGTAGTACAGGGTACTCCTACGAGCAGTACTTC. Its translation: CASSTGYSYEQYF.

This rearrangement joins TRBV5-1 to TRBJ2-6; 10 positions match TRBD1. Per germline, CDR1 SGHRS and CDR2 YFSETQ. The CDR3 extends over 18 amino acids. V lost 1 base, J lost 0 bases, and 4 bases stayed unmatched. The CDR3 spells CASSLLDRGGSGANVLTF. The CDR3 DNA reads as TGCGCCAGCAGCTTGCTGGACAGGGGGGGCTCTGGGGCCAACGTCCTGACTTTC.

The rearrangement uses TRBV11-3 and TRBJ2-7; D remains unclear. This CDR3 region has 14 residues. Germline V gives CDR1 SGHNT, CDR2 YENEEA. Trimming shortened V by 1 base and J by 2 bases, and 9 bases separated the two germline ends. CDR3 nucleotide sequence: TGTGCCAGCAGCTTAGGGGGAAAGACCTACGAGCAGTACTTC. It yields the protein CASSLGGKTYEQYF.

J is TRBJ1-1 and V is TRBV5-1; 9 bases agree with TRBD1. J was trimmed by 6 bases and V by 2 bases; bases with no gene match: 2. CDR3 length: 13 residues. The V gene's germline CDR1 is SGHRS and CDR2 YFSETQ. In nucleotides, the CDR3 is TGCGCCAGCAGCTTCCGACAGGGGGCTGAAGCTTTCTTT. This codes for CASSFRQGAEAFF. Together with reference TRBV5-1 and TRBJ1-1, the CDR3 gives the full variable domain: KAGVTQTPRYLIKTRGQQVTLSCSPISGHRSVSWYQQTPGQGLQFLFEYFSETQRNKGNFPGRFSGRQFSNSRSEMNVSTLELGDSALYLCASSFRQGAEAFFGQGTRLTVV.

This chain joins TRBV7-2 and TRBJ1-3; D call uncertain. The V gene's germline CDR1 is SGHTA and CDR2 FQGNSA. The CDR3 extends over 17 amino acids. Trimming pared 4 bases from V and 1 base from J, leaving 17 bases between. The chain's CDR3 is CASSSLGWGTSGNTIYF. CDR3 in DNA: TGTGCCAGCAGCTCTCTCGGGTGGGGTACGTCTGGAAACACCATATATTTT.

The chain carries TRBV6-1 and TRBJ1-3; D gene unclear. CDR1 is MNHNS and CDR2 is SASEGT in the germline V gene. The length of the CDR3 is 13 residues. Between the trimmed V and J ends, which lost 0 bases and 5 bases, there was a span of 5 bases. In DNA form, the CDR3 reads TGTGCCAGCAGTGAAGCGCTTAGAAACACCATATATTTT. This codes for CASSEALRNTIYF.

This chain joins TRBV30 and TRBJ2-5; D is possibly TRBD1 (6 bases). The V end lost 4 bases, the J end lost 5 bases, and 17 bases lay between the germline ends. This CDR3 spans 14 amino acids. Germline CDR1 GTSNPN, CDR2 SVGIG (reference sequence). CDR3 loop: CAWNRGTARETQYF. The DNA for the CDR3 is TGTGCCTGGAATAGGGGGACGGCGCGGGAGACCCAGTACTTC. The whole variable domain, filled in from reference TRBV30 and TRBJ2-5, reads SQTIHQWPATLVQPVGSPLSLECTVEGTSNPNLYWYRQAAGRGLQLLFYSVGIGQISSEVPQNLSASRPQDRQFILSSKKLLLSDSGFYLCAWNRGTARETQYFGPGTRLLVL.

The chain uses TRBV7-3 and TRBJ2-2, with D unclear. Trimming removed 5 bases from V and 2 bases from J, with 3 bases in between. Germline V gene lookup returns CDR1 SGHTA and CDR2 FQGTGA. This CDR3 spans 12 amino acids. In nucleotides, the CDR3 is TGTGCCAGCAGCACAAACACCGGGGAGCTGTTTTTT. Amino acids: CASSTNTGELFF. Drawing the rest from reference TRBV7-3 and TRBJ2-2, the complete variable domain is GAGVSQTPSNKVTEKGKYVELRCDPISGHTALYWYRQSLGQGPEFLIYFQGTGAADDSGLPNDRFFAVRPEGSVSTLKIQRTERGDSAVYLCASSTNTGELFFGEGSRLTVL.

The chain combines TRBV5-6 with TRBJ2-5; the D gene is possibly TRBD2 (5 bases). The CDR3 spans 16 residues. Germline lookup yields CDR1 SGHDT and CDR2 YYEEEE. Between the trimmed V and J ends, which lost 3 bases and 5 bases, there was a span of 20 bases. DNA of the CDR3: TGTGCCAGCAGCTCTTATAAGGACTCTTGGGTGGAGACCCAGTACTTC. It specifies CASSSYKDSWVETQYF.

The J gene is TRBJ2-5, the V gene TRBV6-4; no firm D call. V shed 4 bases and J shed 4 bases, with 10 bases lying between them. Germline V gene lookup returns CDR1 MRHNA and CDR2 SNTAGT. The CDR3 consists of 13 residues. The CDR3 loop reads CASSASPTETQYF. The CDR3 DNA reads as TGTGCCAGCAGTGCAAGCCCGACAGAGACCCAGTACTTC.

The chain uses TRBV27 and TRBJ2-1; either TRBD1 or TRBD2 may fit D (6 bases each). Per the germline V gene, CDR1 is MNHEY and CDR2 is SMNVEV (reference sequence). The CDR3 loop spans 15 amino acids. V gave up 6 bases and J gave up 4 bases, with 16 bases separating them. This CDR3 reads CASSRPGADYNEQFF. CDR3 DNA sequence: TGTGCCAGCAGCCGGCCGGGGGCCGATTACAATGAGCAGTTCTTC.

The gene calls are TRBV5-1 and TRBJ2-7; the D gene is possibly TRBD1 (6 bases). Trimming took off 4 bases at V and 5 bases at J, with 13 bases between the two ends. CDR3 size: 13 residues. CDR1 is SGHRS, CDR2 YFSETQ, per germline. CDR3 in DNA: TGCGCCAGCAGCCCGCAGGGGTGGGACGAGCAGTACTTC. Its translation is CASSPQGWDEQYF.

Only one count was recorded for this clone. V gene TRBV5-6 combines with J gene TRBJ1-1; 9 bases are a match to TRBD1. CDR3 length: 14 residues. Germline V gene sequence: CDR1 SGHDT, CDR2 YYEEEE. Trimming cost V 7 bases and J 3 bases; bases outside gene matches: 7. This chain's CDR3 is CASEPTGGYTEAFF. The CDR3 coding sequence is TGTGCCAGCGAACCCACAGGGGGCTACACTGAAGCTTTCTTT. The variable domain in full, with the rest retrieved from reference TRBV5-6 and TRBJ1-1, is DAGVTQSPTHLIKTRGQQVTLRCSPKSGHDTVSWYQQALGQGPQFIFQYYEEEERQRGNFPDRFSGHQFPNYSSELNVNALLLGDSALYLCASEPTGGYTEAFFGQGTRLTVV.

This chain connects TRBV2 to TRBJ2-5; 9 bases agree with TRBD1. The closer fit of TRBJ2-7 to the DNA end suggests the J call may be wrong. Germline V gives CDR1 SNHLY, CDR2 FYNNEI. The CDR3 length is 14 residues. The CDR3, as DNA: TGTGCCAGCTCACTGAAGGGACAGGGCTACGAGCAGTACTTC. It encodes CASSLKGQGYEQYF.

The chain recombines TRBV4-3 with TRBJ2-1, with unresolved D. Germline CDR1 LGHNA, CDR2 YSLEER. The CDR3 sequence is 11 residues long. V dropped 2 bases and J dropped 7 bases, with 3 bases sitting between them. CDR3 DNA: TGCGCCAGCAGCCAAAGGAATGAGCAGTTCTTC. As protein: CASSQRNEQFF.

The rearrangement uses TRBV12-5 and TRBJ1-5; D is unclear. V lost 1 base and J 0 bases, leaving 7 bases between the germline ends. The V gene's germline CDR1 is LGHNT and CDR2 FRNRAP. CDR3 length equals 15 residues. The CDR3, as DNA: TGTGCTAGTGGTTTGGGTACAAGTAGCAATCAGCCCCAGCATTTT. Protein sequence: CASGLGTSSNQPQHF.

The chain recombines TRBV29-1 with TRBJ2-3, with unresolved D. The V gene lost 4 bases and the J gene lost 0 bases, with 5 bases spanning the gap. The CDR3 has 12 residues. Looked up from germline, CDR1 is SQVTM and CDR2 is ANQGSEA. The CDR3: CSVVPSTDTQYF. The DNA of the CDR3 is TGCAGCGTTGTTCCTAGCACAGATACGCAGTATTTT.

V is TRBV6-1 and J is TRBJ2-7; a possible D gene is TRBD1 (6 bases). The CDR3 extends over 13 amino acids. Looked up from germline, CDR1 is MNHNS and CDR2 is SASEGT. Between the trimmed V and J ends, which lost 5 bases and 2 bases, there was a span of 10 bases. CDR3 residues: CASSLTGAYEQYF. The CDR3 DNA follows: TGTGCCAGCAGTCTGACAGGCGCCTACGAGCAGTACTTC.

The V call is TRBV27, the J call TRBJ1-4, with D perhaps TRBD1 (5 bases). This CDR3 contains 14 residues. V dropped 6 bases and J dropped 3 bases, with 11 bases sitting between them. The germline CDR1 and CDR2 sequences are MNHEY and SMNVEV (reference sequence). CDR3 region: CASSPGLANEKLFF. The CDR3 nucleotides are TGTGCCAGCAGCCCAGGGCTTGCTAATGAAAAACTGTTTTTT.

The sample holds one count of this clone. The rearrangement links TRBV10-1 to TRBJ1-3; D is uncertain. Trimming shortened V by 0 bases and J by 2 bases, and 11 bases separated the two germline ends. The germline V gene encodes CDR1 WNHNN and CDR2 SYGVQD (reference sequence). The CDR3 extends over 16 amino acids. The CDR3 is CASSESNPRPGNTIYF. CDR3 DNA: TGCGCCAGCAGTGAGTCGAATCCTCGACCTGGAAACACCATATATTTT.

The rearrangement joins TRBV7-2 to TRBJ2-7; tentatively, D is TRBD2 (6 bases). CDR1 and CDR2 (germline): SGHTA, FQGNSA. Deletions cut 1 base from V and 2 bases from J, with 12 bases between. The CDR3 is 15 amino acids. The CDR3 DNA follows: TGTGCCAGCAGCTTAGTGGAGGGGTTCACCTACGAGCAGTACTTC. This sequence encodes CASSLVEGFTYEQYF.

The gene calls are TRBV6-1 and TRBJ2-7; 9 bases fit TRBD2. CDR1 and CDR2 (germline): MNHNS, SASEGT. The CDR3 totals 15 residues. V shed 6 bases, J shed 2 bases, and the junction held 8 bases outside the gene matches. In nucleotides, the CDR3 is TGTGCCAGCAGCACTACTAGCGGGCATACCTACGAGCAGTACTTC. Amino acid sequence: CASSTTSGHTYEQYF.

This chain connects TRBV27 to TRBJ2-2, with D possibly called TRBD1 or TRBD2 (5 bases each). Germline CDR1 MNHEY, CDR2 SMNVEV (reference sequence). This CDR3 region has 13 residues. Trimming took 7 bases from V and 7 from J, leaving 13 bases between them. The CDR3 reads CASTINGGGELFF. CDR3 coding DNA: TGTGCCAGCACCATAAATGGGGGCGGGGAGCTGTTTTTT.